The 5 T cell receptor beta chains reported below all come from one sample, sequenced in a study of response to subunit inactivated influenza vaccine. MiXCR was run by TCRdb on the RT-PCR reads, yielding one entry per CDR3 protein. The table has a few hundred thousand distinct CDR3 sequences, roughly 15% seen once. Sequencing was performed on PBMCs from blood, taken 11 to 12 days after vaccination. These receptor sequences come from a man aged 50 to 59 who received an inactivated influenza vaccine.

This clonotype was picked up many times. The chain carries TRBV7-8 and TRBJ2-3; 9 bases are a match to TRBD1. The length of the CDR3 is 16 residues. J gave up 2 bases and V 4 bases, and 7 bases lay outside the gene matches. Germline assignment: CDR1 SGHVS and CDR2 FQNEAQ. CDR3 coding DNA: TGTGCCAGCAGCTGGGGGGGACAGGGCTTCACAGATACGCAGTATTTT. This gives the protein CASSWGGQGFTDTQYF.

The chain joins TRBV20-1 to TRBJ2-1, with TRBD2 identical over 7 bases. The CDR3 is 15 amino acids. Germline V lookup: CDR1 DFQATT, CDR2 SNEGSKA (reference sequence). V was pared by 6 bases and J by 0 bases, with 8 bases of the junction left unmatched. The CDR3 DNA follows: TGCAGTGCAGAATCTAGCGGAAGCTCCTACAATGAGCAGTTCTTC. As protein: CSAESSGSSYNEQFF.

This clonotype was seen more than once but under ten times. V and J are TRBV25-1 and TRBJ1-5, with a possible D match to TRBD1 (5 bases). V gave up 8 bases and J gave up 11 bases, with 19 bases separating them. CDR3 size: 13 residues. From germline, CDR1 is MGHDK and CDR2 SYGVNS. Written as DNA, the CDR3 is TGTGCCAGCGCCGCCTCCGGAGCGGGGGCCCAGCATTTT. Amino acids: CASAASGAGAQHF.

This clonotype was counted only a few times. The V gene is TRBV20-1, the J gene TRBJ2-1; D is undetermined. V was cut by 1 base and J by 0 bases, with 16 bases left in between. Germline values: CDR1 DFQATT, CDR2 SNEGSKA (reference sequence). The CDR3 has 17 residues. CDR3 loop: CSARVSGRASSYNEQFF. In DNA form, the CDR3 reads TGCAGTGCTAGAGTCTCAGGTCGGGCTAGCTCCTACAATGAGCAGTTCTTC.

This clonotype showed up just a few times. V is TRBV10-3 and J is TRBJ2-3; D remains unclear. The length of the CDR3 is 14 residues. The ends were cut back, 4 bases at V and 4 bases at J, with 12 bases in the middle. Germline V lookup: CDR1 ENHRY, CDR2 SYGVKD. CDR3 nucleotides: TGTGCCATCAGTGGCCCAGTCCAGCCAGATACGCAGTATTTT. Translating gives CAISGPVQPDTQYF.